The entry below describes one T cell receptor beta chain. Its cognate antigen is unknown. Measured with immunoSEQ multiplex PCR; TCRdb has only the in-frame clones, and not every one. Here the sample spans nearly 400,000 clones, 89% being singletons. The data are from a study of Ad26.COV2.S vaccination and SARS-CoV-2 variants. Study-wide context: The donor belonged to the COV1001 Ad26.COV2.S trial arm. Ad26.COV2.S, an intramuscular injection, was given once or twice 56 days apart.

Specified treatment: 15 to 20 received Ad26.COV2.S at low or high dose, single or two shots; about five received placebo; per-sample allocation not given. All samples were drawn on day 63, counting from the first vaccine or placebo injection. Notes on the study in general: TCR breadth and depth analyses may have underestimated total T cell responses. After vaccination, reports described spike-specific CD8+ and CD4+ T cell responses as showing substantial breadth.

V lost 0 bases, J lost 0 bases, and 9 bases lay in between. The CDR3 runs 16 residues. Germline lookup yields CDR1 LGHNA and CDR2 YNFKEQ. V and J are TRBV4-2 and TRBJ2-1; TRBD2 might be the D (6 bases). This clonotype was sampled from a person between 18 and 65 years old who received the Ad26.COV2.S COVID-19 vaccine or a placebo. The source was peripheral blood, collected in a trial of Ad26.COV2.S vaccine versus placebo. CDR3 nucleotides: TGTGCCAGCAGCCAAGAGTGGCGGGACTCCTACAATGAGCAGTTCTTC. It specifies CASSQEWRDSYNEQFF.